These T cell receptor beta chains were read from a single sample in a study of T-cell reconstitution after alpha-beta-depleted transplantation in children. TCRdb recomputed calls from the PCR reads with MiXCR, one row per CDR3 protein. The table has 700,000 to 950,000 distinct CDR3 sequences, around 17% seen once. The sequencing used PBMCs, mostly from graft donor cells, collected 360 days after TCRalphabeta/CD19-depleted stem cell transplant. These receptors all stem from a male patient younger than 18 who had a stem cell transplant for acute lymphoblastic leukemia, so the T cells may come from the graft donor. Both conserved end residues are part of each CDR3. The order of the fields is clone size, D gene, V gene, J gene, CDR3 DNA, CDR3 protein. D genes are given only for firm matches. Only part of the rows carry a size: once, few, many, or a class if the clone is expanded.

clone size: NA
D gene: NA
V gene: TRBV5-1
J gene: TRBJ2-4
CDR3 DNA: TGCGCCAGCAGAACCGGGCCATTTAACAGGACCATTCAGTACTTC
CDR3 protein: CASRTGPFNRTIQYF

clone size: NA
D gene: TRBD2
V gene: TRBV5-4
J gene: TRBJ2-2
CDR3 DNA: TGTGCCAGCAGCTTGTGGATGACTAGCGGGAGTGGGCTCGAACACCCCGGGGAGCTGTTTTTT
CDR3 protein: CASSLWMTSGSGLEHPGELFF

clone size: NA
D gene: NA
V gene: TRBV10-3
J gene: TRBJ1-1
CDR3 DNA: TGTGCCATCAGTGAGTCGATTGCTGTGGCTGAAGCTTTCTTT
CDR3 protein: CAISESIAVAEAFF

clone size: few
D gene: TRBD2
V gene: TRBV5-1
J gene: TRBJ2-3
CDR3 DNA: TGCGCCAGCAGCTTCGGACTAGCGGAGGGCCTTTACACAGATACGCAGTATTTT
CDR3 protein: CASSFGLAEGLYTDTQYF

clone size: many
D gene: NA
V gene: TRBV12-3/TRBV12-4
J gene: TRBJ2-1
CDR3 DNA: TGTGCCAGCAGTTTTATTCCGGGGCGGAATGAGCAGTTCTTC
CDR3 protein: CASSFIPGRNEQFF

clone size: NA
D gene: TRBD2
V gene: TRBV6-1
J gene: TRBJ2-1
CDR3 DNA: TGTGCCAGCAAAGGTTTGGGGAGGGCTGTCTACAATGAGCAGTTCTTC
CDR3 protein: CASKGLGRAVYNEQFF

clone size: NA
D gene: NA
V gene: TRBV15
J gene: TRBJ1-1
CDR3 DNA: TGTGCCACCAGCACAGAGACAGGACACAGCAAGGCTTTCTTT
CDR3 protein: CATSTETGHSKAFF

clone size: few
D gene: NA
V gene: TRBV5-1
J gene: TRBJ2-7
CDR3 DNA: TGCGCCAGCAGCGAAGGCCCGGATCAATTCTACGAGCAGTACTTC
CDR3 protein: CASSEGPDQFYEQYF

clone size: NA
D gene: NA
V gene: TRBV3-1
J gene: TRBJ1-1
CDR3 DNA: TGTGCCAGCAGCCAAGGGTTTGGGCTTACTGAAGCTTACTTT
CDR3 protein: CASSQGFGLTEAYF

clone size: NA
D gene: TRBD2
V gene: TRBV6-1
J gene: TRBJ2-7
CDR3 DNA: TGTGCCAGCAGAATAGCGGGAGTGGCTTACTACGAGCAGTACTTC
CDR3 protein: CASRIAGVAYYEQYF

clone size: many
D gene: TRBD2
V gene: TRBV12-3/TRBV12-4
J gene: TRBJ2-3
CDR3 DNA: TGTGCCAGCAGGAGACGACTAGCGGGAGTGGCAGATACGCAGTATTTT
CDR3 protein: CASRRRLAGVADTQYF

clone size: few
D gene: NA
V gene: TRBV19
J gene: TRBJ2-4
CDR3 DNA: TGTGCCAGTAGGGGCCTGGGTTTCGGTCAGTACTTC
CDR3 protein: CASRGLGFGQYF

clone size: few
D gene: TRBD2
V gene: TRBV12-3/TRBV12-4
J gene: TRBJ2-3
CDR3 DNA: TGTGCCAGCACTTTGGCGGGAGGTCGGGATACGCAGTATTTT
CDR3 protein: CASTLAGGRDTQYF

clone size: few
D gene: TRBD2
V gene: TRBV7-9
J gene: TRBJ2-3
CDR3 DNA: TGTGCCAGCAGCCCGTTAGCGGGGGGCCGCACAGATACGCAGTATTTT
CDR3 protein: CASSPLAGGRTDTQYF

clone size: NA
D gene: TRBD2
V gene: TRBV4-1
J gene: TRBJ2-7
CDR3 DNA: TGCGCCAGCAGCCTCCTACTAGCGGGAGCGGGCGAGCAGTACTTC
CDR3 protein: CASSLLLAGAGEQYF

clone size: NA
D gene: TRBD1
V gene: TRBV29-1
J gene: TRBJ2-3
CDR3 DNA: TGCAGCGGCCGCCAGGGGGCTGGAGATACGCAGTATTTT
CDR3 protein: CSGRQGAGDTQYF

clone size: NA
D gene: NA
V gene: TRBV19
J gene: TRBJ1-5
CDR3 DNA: TGTGCCAGTGCGTCAGGCAATCAGCCCCAGCATTTT
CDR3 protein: CASASGNQPQHF

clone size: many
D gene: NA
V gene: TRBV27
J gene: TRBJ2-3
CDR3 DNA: TGTGCCAGCAGTTCAATAGCGAATGGAGATACGCAGTATTTT
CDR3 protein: CASSSIANGDTQYF

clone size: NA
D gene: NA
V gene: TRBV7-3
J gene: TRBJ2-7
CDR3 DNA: TGTGCCAGCAGCTTAAACGCGGGGTTCTACGAGCAGTACTTC
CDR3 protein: CASSLNAGFYEQYF

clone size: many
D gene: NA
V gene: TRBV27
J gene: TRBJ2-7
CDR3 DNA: TGTGCCAGCAGTTCAGGGGATTCCTACGAGCAGTACTTC
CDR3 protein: CASSSGDSYEQYF

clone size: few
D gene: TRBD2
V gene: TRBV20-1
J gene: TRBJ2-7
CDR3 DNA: TGCAGTGCTAGTAGATCGGGACTAGCGGCTGGCGAGCAGTACTTC
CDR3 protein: CSASRSGLAAGEQYF

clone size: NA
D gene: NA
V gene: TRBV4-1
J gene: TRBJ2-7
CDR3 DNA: TGCGCCAGCAGCCGCGTTTCCCCGGGACACGGGAGCTCCTACGAGCAGTACTTC
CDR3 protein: CASSRVSPGHGSSYEQYF

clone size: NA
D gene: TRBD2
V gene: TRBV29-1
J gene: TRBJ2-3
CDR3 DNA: TGCAGCGTTGAAGACCCAGAGCGGGAGGGAGGGGATACGCAGTATTTT
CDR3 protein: CSVEDPEREGGDTQYF

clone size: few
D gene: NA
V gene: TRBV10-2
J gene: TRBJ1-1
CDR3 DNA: TGCGCCAGCAGTGAGTCCAGAACCAAAACCGTGGCTTTCTTT
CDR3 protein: CASSESRTKTVAFF

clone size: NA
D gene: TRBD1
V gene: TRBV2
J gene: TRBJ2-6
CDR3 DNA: TGTGCCAGCAGTAAGCCCGGGACAGGTTTCTCTGGGGCCAACGTCCTGACTTTC
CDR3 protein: CASSKPGTGFSGANVLTF

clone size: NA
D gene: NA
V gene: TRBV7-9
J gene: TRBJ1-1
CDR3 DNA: TGTGCCAGCAGCTTAGTCCCAGGGGACACTGAAGCTTTCTTT
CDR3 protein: CASSLVPGDTEAFF

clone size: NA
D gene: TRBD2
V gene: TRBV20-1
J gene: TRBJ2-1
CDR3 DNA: TGCAGTGCCCCTAGCGGGAGGAAAACTAGTGAGCAGTTCTTC
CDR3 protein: CSAPSGRKTSEQFF

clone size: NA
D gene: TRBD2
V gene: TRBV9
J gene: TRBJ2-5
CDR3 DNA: TGTGCCAGCAGCTCAGCCCACCAGCGGGGGGCCCAAGAGACCCAGTACTTC
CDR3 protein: CASSSAHQRGAQETQYF

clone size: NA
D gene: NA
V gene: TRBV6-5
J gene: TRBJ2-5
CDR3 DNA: TGTGCCAGCAGTTACTCTGGAACAAAGGGCCAAGAGACCCAGTACTTC
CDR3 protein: CASSYSGTKGQETQYF

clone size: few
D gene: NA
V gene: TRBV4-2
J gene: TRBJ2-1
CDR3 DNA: TGTGCCAGCAGCCAAGAAGTCTTGGCGGGATACCCGTTCTTC
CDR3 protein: CASSQEVLAGYPFF

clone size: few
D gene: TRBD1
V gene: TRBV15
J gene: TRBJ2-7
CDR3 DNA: TGTGCCACCAGTGAGGGGGCTTCCTACGAGCAGTACTTC
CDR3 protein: CATSEGASYEQYF

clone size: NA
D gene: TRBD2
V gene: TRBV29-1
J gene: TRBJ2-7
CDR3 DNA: TGCAGCGTTAGCGGGACTAGCGGGAGAGCAGGCTACGAGCAGTACTTC
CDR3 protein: CSVSGTSGRAGYEQYF

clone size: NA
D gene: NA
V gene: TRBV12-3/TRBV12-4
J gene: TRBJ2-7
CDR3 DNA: TGTGCCAGCAGTTCTAGTTTCCAGCAACAAGTAGAGTACGAGCAGTACTTC
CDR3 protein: CASSSSFQQQVEYEQYF

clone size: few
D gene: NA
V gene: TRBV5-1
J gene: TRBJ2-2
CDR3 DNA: TGCGCCAGCAGCCCCCGGACGGGCACCGGGGAGCTGTTTTTT
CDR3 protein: CASSPRTGTGELFF